A single sample gave rise to the 15 T cell receptor beta chains below, sequenced in a study of long-term antiretroviral therapy in people with HIV. Sequencing used immunoSEQ v3.0 at survey level. Profiled with immunoSEQ multiplex PCR; TCRdb holds only in-frame clones, not every one. The sample holds 42,000 or so clones; around 85% are singletons and the top ten take roughly 5.7%. Sample: unsorted PBMCs, taken 3.1 years after starting antiretroviral therapy. The receptors derive from a woman in her forties or fifties with HIV.

The V call is TRBV6-1, the J call TRBJ1-5; no clear D. The CDR3 is made up of 15 amino acids. The V gene's germline CDR1 is MNHNS and CDR2 SASEGT. Between the trimmed V and J ends, which lost 2 bases and 4 bases, there was a span of 12 bases. CDR3 sequence reads: CASSEKGSFNQPQHF. CDR3 sequence (DNA): TGTGCCAGCAGTGAAAAGGGAAGCTTTAATCAGCCCCAGCATTTT.

V and J are TRBV7-2 and TRBJ1-2; the D gene is possibly TRBD1 (6 bases). CDR3 length: 14 residues. Trimming left V 1 base short and J 6 bases short, with 12 bases between. Per the germline V gene, CDR1 is SGHTA and CDR2 is FQGNSA. DNA of the CDR3: TGTGCCAGCAGCTTAGACGCACAGGGAAATGGCTACACCTTC. As protein: CASSLDAQGNGYTF.

A word on this clone: Germline and junction disagree at one end, which may indicate a read error. The CDR3 protein is CASSLAMNTEAFF. CDR3 nucleotides: TGTGCTAGCAGCTTGGCGATGAACACTGAAGCTTTCTTT. The gene calls are TRBV7-7 and TRBJ1-1; D is ambiguous. Looked up from germline, CDR1 is SSHAT and CDR2 is FNYEAQ (reference sequence). This CDR3 has 13 residues.

The CDR3: CASSQEQGRNYGYTF. DNA of the CDR3: TGCGCCAGCAGCCAAGAGCAGGGCCGAAACTATGGCTACACCTTC. The J gene is TRBJ1-2, the V gene TRBV4-1; a possible D gene is TRBD1 (5 bases). Between the trimmed V and J ends, which lost 0 bases and 2 bases, there was a span of 10 bases. This CDR3 spans 15 amino acids. Germline CDR1 is MGHRA and CDR2 is YSYEKL.

This clone showed up just once. The gene calls are TRBV10-3 and TRBJ2-7; D call uncertain. The CDR3 is made up of 15 amino acids. The ends were cut back, 7 bases at V and 0 bases at J, with 16 bases in the middle. The germline V gene has CDR1 ENHRY and CDR2 SYGVKD. DNA of the CDR3: TGTGCCATCACCTCCGGCGTATTGAGCTCCTACGAGCAGTACTTC. This gives the protein CAITSGVLSSYEQYF.

J is TRBJ1-6 and V is TRBV18, with D perhaps TRBD1 (6 bases). The germline V and J ends were trimmed by 6 bases and 0 bases, with 18 bases remaining between them. There are 18 residues in the CDR3. The germline gives CDR1 KGHSH, CDR2 LQKENI. The CDR3 nucleotides are TGTGCCAGCTCCGGGGGGCTTCAGATGAGCTCCTATAATTCACCCCTCCACTTT. The encoded protein is CASSGGLQMSSYNSPLHF.

V is TRBV6-1 and J is TRBJ1-5; D unresolved. V was shortened by 2 bases and J by 5 bases, with 10 bases between the two germline ends. The CDR3 totals 14 residues. Germline V gene sequence: CDR1 MNHNS, CDR2 SASEGT. The CDR3 sequence: CASSETGNYQPQHF. In nucleotides, the CDR3 is TGTGCCAGCAGTGAAACGGGCAACTATCAGCCCCAGCATTTT.

The V gene is TRBV10-3, the J gene TRBJ1-3, with D uncertain. The CDR3 covers 14 residues. The V gene lost 2 bases and the J gene lost 1 base, with 6 bases spanning the gap. Looked up from germline, CDR1 is ENHRY and CDR2 is SYGVKD. CDR3 region: CAISEVGSGNTIYF. DNA of the CDR3: TGTGCCATCAGTGAGGTGGGTTCTGGAAACACCATATATTTT.

This rearrangement joins TRBV4-3 to TRBJ1-2; D unresolved. V lost 4 bases to trimming and J lost 5 bases, with 14 bases between them. CDR3 length equals 14 residues. The germline gives CDR1 LGHNA, CDR2 YSLEER. Here the CDR3 reads CASSPQNEEYGYTF. CDR3 DNA: TGCGCCAGCAGCCCTCAGAATGAGGAATATGGCTACACCTTC.

This rearrangement joins TRBV5-8 to TRBJ2-7; D is possibly TRBD2 (5 bases). The CDR3 loop spans 15 amino acids. Germline V lookup: CDR1 SGHTS, CDR2 YDEGEE. Trimming stripped 4 bases from V and 0 bases from J, with 14 bases between. CDR3 DNA sequence: TGTGCCAGCAGCGTAGGAGCGGTTCTCTCCTACGAGCAGTACTTC. This gives the protein CASSVGAVLSYEQYF. Together with reference TRBV5-8 and TRBJ2-7, the CDR3 gives the full variable domain: EAGVTQSPTHLIKTRGQQATLRCSPISGHTSVYWYQQALGLGLQFLLWYDEGEERNRGNFPPRFSGRQFPNYSSELNVNALELEDSALYLCASSVGAVLSYEQYFGPGTRLTVT.

The CDR3 DNA is TGTGCCTGGAGTGTACGGGGACGGGGCAGGGGGTCCTACGAGCAGTACTTC. This encodes CAWSVRGRGRGSYEQYF. The rearrangement links TRBV30 to TRBJ2-7, with 7 bases that match TRBD1. The CDR3 loop spans 17 amino acids. With 0 bases clipped from V and 1 base from J, the junction kept 12 bases outside the gene matches. The germline gives CDR1 GTSNPN, CDR2 SVGIG (reference sequence).

J is TRBJ2-5 and V is TRBV2; TRBD2 aligns across 8 bases. The trim removed 4 bases at V and 4 bases at J, leaving 11 bases unmatched. CDR3 length equals 16 residues. Germline V CDR1 and CDR2: SNHLY, FYNNEI. The CDR3, as DNA: TGTGCCAGCAGTGCACGGGGGGCGGGGGGTGCAGAGACCCAGTACTTC. Translated: CASSARGAGGAETQYF.

This sequence joins TRBV30 and TRBJ1-2; 7 positions agree with TRBD1. The junction had 10 bases not matched to a gene; V was cut back by 0 bases and J by 6 bases. Germline CDR1 reads GTSNPN; CDR2 reads SVGIG (reference sequence). The CDR3 is 15 residues long. The CDR3 protein is CAWSVRQGVRDGYTF. For the CDR3, the DNA is TGTGCCTGGAGTGTGAGGCAGGGGGTTAGAGATGGCTACACCTTC.

This clone was counted a single time. The J gene is TRBJ1-2, the V gene TRBV27; the match to TRBD1 covers 8 bases. Germline loops: CDR1 MNHEY, CDR2 SMNVEV (reference sequence). This CDR3 comprises 14 residues. The V gene end was trimmed by 4 bases and the J gene end by 4 bases; junction bases not matched to a gene: 5. The CDR3 sequence is CASSSGGLGYGYTF. CDR3 coding DNA: TGTGCCAGCAGTTCAGGGGGCCTAGGCTATGGCTACACCTTC.

In this sample, this clone turned up once. CDR3: CASSSSLGGLEQFF. In DNA, the CDR3 is TGTGCCAGCAGCTCGAGTTTGGGGGGACTTGAGCAGTTCTTC. The chain uses TRBV11-3 and TRBJ2-1; possibly TRBD2 for D (6 bases). Trimming removed 4 bases at V and 9 bases at J, with 16 bases between. The CDR3 covers 14 residues. The V gene's germline CDR1 is SGHNT and CDR2 YENEEA.